This T cell receptor (beta chain) was captured by sequencing in a study of T cell repertoires in cytomegalovirus infection. Study-wide context: Both CMV infection and a matching HLA type were indicated by public TCR beta signatures.

This clonotype has only a few counts. The germline CDR1 and CDR2 sequences are LNHDA and SQIVND (reference sequence). CDR3 length equals 13 residues. V was cut by 7 bases and J by 1 base, with 10 bases left in between. TCRdb re-called the reads through MiXCR, storing one row per CDR3 protein. Among fewer than 250,000 distinct CDR3 sequences listed, approximately 22% were seen once. The genes are TRBV19 and TRBJ1-1; no definite D call. The TCR was taken from a human donor in good health (CMV status not recorded). Some clones in this sample may be carry-over from other donors' samples. Material for sequencing was CD8+ T cells from PBMCs. In nucleotides, the CDR3 is TGTGCCAGTACCCAGGCGGCGAACACTGAAGCTTTCTTT. This codes for CASTQAANTEAFF. The whole variable domain, remainder taken from reference TRBV19 and TRBJ1-1, is DGGITQSPKYLFRKEGQNVTLSCEQNLNHDAMYWYRQDPGQGLRLIYYSQIVNDFQKGDIAEGYSVSREKKESFPLTVTSAQKNPTAFYLCASTQAANTEAFFGQGTRLTVV.